Each of the 12 T cell receptor beta chains below was sequenced from the same sample in a study of shared clonotypes between healthy human individuals. Here immunoSEQ multiplex PCR was the method, and the copy in TCRdb shows in-frame clones only, minus some. Found here are about 1.1 million clones, approximately 80% of them singletons; the top ten hold 0.55% to 0.7%. The sequencing sample was made of memory CD4+ T cells from PBMCs. The subset here: CD45RA-negative fraction. These receptor sequences come from a man aged 18 to 29 in good health. Some clones in this sample may be carry-over from other donors' samples.

This chain uses TRBV6-6 with TRBJ2-7; 9 nucleotides match TRBD1. The V and J ends lost 6 bases and 3 bases, in that order; junction bases with no gene match: 6. Germline loops: CDR1 MNHNY, CDR2 SVGAGI (reference sequence). The CDR3 consists of 14 residues. CDR3 protein: CASSPGQGNYEQYF. As DNA, the CDR3 is TGTGCCAGCAGCCCCGGACAGGGGAACTACGAGCAGTACTTC.

This clone was counted a single time. The rearrangement links TRBV11-2 to TRBJ2-3, with D possibly TRBD1 on 5 matching bases. The germline CDR1 and CDR2 sequences are SGHAT and FQNNGV. This CDR3 contains 16 residues. Trimming pared 3 bases from V and 0 bases from J, leaving 13 bases between. For the CDR3, the DNA is TGTGCCAGCAGCTTGAAGACAGACAGTAGCACAGATACGCAGTATTTT. Protein: CASSLKTDSSTDTQYF.

In nucleotides, the CDR3 is TGCGCCAGCAGCCAAGAGCGGGACTTTTACGGGACAGGGGCCGAAAAACTGTTTTTT. Translated: CASSQERDFYGTGAEKLFF. The chain recombines TRBV4-3 with TRBJ1-4; TRBD1 agrees at 10 bases. This CDR3 is 19 amino acids long. V lost 0 bases, J lost 8 bases, and 15 bases stayed unmatched. Germline V CDR1 and CDR2: LGHNA, YSLEER.

A single count supports this clone. The gene calls are TRBV30 and TRBJ2-3; the D gene is possibly TRBD2 (6 bases). The CDR3 is made up of 14 amino acids. V gave up 5 bases and J gave up 2 bases, with 14 bases separating them. Looked up from germline, CDR1 is GTSNPN and CDR2 is SVGIG (reference sequence). CDR3 sequence reads: CAWEGGTLTDTQYF. The CDR3 bases are TGTGCCTGGGAGGGCGGGACCCTCACAGATACGCAGTATTTT.

The chain has TRBV4-2 and TRBJ2-7, with TRBD2 matching 11 bases. In germline, CDR1 is LGHNA, CDR2 YNFKEQ. The CDR3 has 18 amino acids. The trim removed 4 bases at V and 3 bases at J, leaving 14 bases unmatched. CDR3 in amino acids: CASSRASTSGNNYYEQYF. Written as DNA, the CDR3 is TGTGCCAGCAGCCGCGCTTCGACTAGCGGGAACAATTACTACGAGCAGTACTTC.

This clone was detected a few times. The chain employs TRBV9 and TRBJ2-3; the D gene is possibly TRBD1 (5 bases). Deletions cut 7 bases from V and 2 bases from J, with 14 bases between. The germline V gene encodes CDR1 SGDLS and CDR2 YYNGEE. CDR3 length: 14 residues. This CDR3 is CASGAYLDTDTQYF. CDR3 DNA sequence: TGTGCCAGCGGGGCGTACCTGGACACAGATACGCAGTATTTT.

The rearrangement uses TRBV2 and TRBJ2-7; D possibly corresponds to TRBD2 (6 bases). CDR3 length: 16 residues. Trimming left V 7 bases short and J 0 bases short, with 19 bases between. Germline loops: CDR1 SNHLY, CDR2 FYNNEI. In DNA, the CDR3 is TGTGCCAGCACCCAAGGAGGGGCCCGACTCTCCTACGAGCAGTACTTC. Translation: CASTQGGARLSYEQYF.

The chain carries TRBV19 and TRBJ2-7; possibly TRBD2 for D (5 bases). In germline, CDR1 is LNHDA, CDR2 SQIVND (reference sequence). Trimming left V 1 base short and J 4 bases short, with 14 bases between. The CDR3 is 15 amino acids. The CDR3 DNA is TGTGCCAGTAGTATAGGGCTTGGAGGAGAGTACGAGCAGTACTTC. Translation gives CASSIGLGGEYEQYF.

This clone showed up just once. This chain uses TRBV4-1 with TRBJ2-5; 10 bases match TRBD2. This CDR3 comprises 18 residues. V was pared by 4 bases and J by 4 bases, with 15 bases of the junction left unmatched. Germline CDR1 is MGHRA and CDR2 is YSYEKL. The CDR3 sequence is CASSPAGLAGGVRETQYF. The CDR3 DNA reads TGCGCCAGCAGCCCAGCGGGGTTAGCGGGAGGAGTTAGAGAGACCCAGTACTTC.

This chain connects TRBV6-6 to TRBJ2-7; the D gene could be TRBD1 or TRBD2 (5 bases each). The germline CDR1 and CDR2 sequences are MNHNY and SVGAGI (reference sequence). The CDR3 contains 13 residues. The V and J ends lost 1 base and 1 base respectively, with 5 bases between them. CDR3 nucleotide sequence: TGTGCCAGCAGTTACTGGGGGTCCTACGAGCAGTACTTC. Protein sequence: CASSYWGSYEQYF.

The chain combines TRBV5-5 with TRBJ1-4; no clear D. The V and J ends lost 2 bases and 0 bases respectively, with 11 bases between them. CDR3 length: 16 residues. Germline CDR1 reads SGHKS; CDR2 reads YYEKEE (reference sequence). The CDR3 region is CASSLSLLTTNEKLFF. For the CDR3, the DNA is TGTGCCAGCAGCTTAAGCTTACTTACAACTAATGAAAAACTGTTTTTT. Full variable domain (rest looked up from reference TRBV5-5 and TRBJ1-4): DAGVTQSPTHLIKTRGQQVTLRCSPISGHKSVSWYQQVLGQGPQFIFQYYEKEERGRGNFPDRFSARQFPNYSSELNVNALLLGDSALYLCASSLSLLTTNEKLFFGSGTQLSVL.

The chain employs TRBV5-1 and TRBJ2-1; a possible D gene is TRBD1 (5 bases). The V and J ends lost 3 bases and 7 bases respectively, with 8 bases between them. CDR1 and CDR2 from the germline V gene are SGHRS and YFSETQ. The CDR3 extends over 12 amino acids. CDR3 loop: CASSWTRNEQFF. The CDR3 nucleotides are TGCGCCAGCAGCTGGACACGAAATGAGCAGTTCTTC.